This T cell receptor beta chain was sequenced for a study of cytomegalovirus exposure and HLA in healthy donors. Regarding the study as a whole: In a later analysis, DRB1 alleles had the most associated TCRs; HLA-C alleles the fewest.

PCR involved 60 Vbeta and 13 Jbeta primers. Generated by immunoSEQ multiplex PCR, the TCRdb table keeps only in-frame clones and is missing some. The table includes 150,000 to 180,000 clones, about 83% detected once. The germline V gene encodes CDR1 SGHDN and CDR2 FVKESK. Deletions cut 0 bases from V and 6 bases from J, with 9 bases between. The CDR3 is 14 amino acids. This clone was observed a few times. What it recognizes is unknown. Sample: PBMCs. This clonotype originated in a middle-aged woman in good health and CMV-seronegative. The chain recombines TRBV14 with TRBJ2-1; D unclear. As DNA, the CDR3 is TGTGCCAGCAGCCAAGAGTCTTCGAGCAATGAGCAGTTCTTC. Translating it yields CASSQESSSNEQFF.